The 8 T cell receptor beta chains below come from one sample, sequenced in a study of cytomegalovirus exposure and HLA in healthy donors. The PCR contained 60 Vbeta and 13 Jbeta primers. The assay was immunoSEQ multiplex PCR, and TCRdb's table has in-frame clones only and misses some. Here the sample spans just under 95,000 clones, more than 65% being singletons. Sequencing input: PBMCs. These receptors were collected from a human donor in good health.

The genes are TRBV6-1 and TRBJ1-4, with 9 positions matching TRBD1. With V trimmed by 0 bases and J by 8 bases, 4 bases remained unmatched. The CDR3 consists of 15 residues. CDR1 and CDR2 from the germline V gene are MNHNS and SASEGT. The CDR3 nucleotides read TGTGCCAGCAGTGAAGCCCAGGGGACAGGGGAAAAACTGTTTTTT. This translates into CASSEAQGTGEKLFF.

This clone was seen more than once but under ten times. V is TRBV29-1 and J is TRBJ1-1, with a tentative D call TRBD1 (5 bases). The V end lost 5 bases, the J end lost 1 base, and 8 bases lay between the germline ends. The CDR3 has 12 amino acids. Germline assignment: CDR1 SQVTM and CDR2 ANQGSEA. CDR3 loop: CSVWTPNTEAFF. In DNA, the CDR3 is TGCAGCGTTTGGACACCGAACACTGAAGCTTTCTTT.

The rearrangement uses TRBV6-4 and TRBJ2-2; D remains ambiguous. Germline-derived CDR1 and CDR2 are MRHNA and SNTAGT. Between the trimmed V and J ends, which lost 4 bases and 0 bases, there was a span of 3 bases. This CDR3 region has 13 residues. The CDR3: CASSATNTGELFF. DNA of the CDR3: TGTGCCAGCAGTGCCACGAACACCGGGGAGCTGTTTTTT.

V usage is TRBV7-2 and J usage is TRBJ2-7; maybe TRBD2 (5 bases). This CDR3 spans 13 amino acids. CDR1 is SGHTA and CDR2 is FQGNSA in the germline V gene. The V end was cut by 2 bases, the J end by 5 bases, with 10 bases between. The CDR3 region is CASSLTSGNEQYF. For the CDR3, the DNA is TGTGCCAGCAGCTTAACGTCGGGGAACGAGCAGTACTTC.

This clone occurred a few times. The gene calls are TRBV29-1 and TRBJ1-1; 7 positions agree with TRBD1. Germline trimming cut 7 bases from V and 1 base from J; bases unmatched to any gene: 3. Germline V lookup: CDR1 SQVTM, CDR2 ANQGSEA. This CDR3 contains 12 residues. CDR3: CSARTGNTEAFF. Written as DNA, the CDR3 is TGCAGCGCTCGGACAGGGAACACTGAAGCTTTCTTT.

This clone was detected a few times. Different DNA sequences within this sample yield the same CDR3. The chain employs TRBV18 and TRBJ2-5; weak D call: TRBD1 (5 bases). V shed 2 bases and J shed 4 bases, with 8 bases lying between them. Per germline, CDR1 KGHSH and CDR2 LQKENI. The length of the CDR3 is 13 residues. CDR3 sequence: CASSPGQGETQYF. The CDR3 DNA reads as TGTGCCAGCTCACCAGGGCAGGGAGAGACCCAGTACTTC.

This clone was detected only a few times. V gene TRBV6-5 combines with J gene TRBJ2-7, with D possibly being TRBD2 (5 bases). Germline CDR1 MNHEY, CDR2 SVGAGI. V was trimmed by 0 bases and J by 6 bases, leaving 12 bases between them. The CDR3 is 14 amino acids. The CDR3 region has the DNA TGTGCCAGCAGTTACTCTGGGAGAGGGTTCGAGCAGTACTTC. This sequence encodes CASSYSGRGFEQYF.

The V and J genes are TRBV5-1 and TRBJ1-1; 7 bases agree with TRBD1. Germline V gene data show CDR1 as SGHRS and CDR2 as YFSETQ. Unmatched junction bases numbered 15, after V lost 4 bases and J lost 6 bases. The CDR3 runs 16 residues. CDR3 residues: CASSPAKDGTASEAFF. The CDR3 DNA is TGCGCCAGCAGCCCGGCCAAGGACGGGACAGCCTCTGAAGCTTTCTTT.